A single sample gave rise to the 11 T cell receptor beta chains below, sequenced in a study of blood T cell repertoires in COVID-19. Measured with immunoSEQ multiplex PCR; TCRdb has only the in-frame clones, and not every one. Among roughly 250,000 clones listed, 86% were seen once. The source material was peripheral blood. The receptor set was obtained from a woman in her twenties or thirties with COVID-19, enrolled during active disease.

The CDR3 region has the DNA TGCGCCAGCAGCGCGTGGGGGGAGAACACTGAAGCTTTCTTT. Residues: CASSAWGENTEAFF. The chain joins TRBV5-1 to TRBJ1-1, with D possibly TRBD1 on 5 matching bases. This CDR3 contains 14 residues. Germline-derived CDR1 and CDR2 are SGHRS and YFSETQ. Trimming took off 4 bases at V and 1 base at J, with 11 bases between the two ends.

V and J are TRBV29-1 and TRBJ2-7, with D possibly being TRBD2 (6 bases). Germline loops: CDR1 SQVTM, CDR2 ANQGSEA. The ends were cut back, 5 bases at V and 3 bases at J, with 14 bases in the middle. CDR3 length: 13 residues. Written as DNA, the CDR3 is TGCAGCGTTTGCGTGCGGGGTTACTACGAGCAGTACTTC. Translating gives CSVCVRGYYEQYF.

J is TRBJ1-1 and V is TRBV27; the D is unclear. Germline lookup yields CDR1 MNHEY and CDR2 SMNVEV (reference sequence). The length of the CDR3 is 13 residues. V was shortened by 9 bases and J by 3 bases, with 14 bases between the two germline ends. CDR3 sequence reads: CASMDGMDTEAFF. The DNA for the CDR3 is TGTGCCAGTATGGACGGGATGGACACTGAAGCTTTCTTT.

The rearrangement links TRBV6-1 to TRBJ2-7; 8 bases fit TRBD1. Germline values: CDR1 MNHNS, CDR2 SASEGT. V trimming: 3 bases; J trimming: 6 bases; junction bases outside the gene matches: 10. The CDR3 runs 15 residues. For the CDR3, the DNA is TGTGCCAGCAGTGAGACAAGAGACAGGGGCCCCGAGCAGTACTTC. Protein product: CASSETRDRGPEQYF.

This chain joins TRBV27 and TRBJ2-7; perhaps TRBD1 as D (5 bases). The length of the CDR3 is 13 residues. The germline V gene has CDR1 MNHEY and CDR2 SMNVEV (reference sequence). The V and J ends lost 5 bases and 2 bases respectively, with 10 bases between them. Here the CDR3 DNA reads TGTGCCAGCAGTCTAGGGGTAACCTACGAGCAGTACTTC. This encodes CASSLGVTYEQYF.

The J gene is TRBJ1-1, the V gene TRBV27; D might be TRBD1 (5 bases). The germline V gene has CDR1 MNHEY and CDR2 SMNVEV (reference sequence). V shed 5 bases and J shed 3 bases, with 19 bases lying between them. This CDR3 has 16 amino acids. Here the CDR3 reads CASSLLGEGLDTEAFF. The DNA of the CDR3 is TGTGCCAGCAGTCTACTGGGGGAGGGGCTGGACACTGAAGCTTTCTTT.

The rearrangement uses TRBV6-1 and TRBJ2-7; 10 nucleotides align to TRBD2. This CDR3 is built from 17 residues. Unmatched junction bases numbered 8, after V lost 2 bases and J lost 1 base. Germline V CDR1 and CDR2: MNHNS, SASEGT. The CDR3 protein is CASSEPALAGGSYEQYF. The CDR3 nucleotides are TGTGCCAGCAGTGAACCGGCATTAGCGGGGGGTTCCTACGAGCAGTACTTC.

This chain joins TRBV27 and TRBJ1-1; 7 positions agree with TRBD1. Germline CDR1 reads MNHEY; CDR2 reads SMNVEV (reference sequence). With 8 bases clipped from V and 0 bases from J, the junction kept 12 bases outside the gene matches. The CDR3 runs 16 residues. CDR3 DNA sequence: TGTGCCAGCGGCCGAGGGGGCCCTTGGGTGAACACTGAAGCTTTCTTT. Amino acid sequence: CASGRGGPWVNTEAFF.

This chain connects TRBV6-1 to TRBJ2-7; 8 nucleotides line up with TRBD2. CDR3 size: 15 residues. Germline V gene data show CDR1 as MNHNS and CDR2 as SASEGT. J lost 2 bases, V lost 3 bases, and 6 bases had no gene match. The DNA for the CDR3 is TGTGCCAGCAGTGAGGGAATAGCGGGGACCTACGAGCAGTACTTC. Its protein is CASSEGIAGTYEQYF.

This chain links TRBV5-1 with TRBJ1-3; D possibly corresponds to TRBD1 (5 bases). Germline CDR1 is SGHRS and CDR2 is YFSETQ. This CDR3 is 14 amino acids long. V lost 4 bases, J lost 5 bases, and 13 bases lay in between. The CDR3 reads CASSPSGRRNTIYF. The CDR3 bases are TGCGCCAGCAGCCCCTCAGGGAGGAGAAACACCATATATTTT.

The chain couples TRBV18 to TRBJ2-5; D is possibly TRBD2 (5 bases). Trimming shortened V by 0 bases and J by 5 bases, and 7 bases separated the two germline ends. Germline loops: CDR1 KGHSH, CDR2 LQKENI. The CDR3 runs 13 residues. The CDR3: CASSPPPGETQYF. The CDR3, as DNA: TGTGCCAGCTCACCACCGCCGGGGGAGACCCAGTACTTC.